A single sample gave rise to the 30 T cell receptor beta chains below, sequenced in a study of blood T cell repertoires in COVID-19. Using immunoSEQ multiplex PCR, the repertoire was profiled, and TCRdb retains in-frame clones only, with some absent. This sample yields roughly 79,000 clones, of which roughly 90% are seen a single time; approximately 4.3% belongs to the top ten. The sequencing input was peripheral blood. The receptors here all came from a man in his forties or fifties with active COVID-19.

The V and J genes are TRBV28 and TRBJ2-2; unclear D gene. This CDR3 has 13 residues. Germline loops: CDR1 MDHEN, CDR2 SYDVKM. Trimming left V 8 bases short and J 4 bases short, with 11 bases between. The CDR3 DNA reads TGTGCCAGCGTATTCCTTTCCACCGGGGAGCTGTTTTTT. It translates to CASVFLSTGELFF.

This rearrangement joins TRBV28 to TRBJ1-5, with D perhaps TRBD1 (6 bases). The ends were cut back, 6 bases at V and 11 bases at J, with 32 bases in the middle. Germline loops: CDR1 MDHEN, CDR2 SYDVKM. The CDR3 length is 18 residues. The CDR3 region has the DNA TGTGCCAGCAGCTCATTGGGGGTGGGGACAAGCGTCCTTGGGGCCCAGCATTTT. This sequence encodes CASSSLGVGTSVLGAQHF.

The gene calls are TRBV6-1 and TRBJ2-4; D ambiguous. The CDR3 runs to 15 residues. Trimming shortened V by 3 bases and J by 3 bases, and 12 bases separated the two germline ends. CDR1 is MNHNS, CDR2 SASEGT, per germline. The CDR3 DNA reads as TGTGCCAGCAGTGAGCGGCGGCAATTCAAAAACATTCAGTACTTC. Amino acids: CASSERRQFKNIQYF.

The chain is built from TRBV29-1 and TRBJ2-7, with D uncertain. In germline, CDR1 is SQVTM, CDR2 ANQGSEA. Trimming removed 3 bases from V and 5 bases from J, with 20 bases in between. The CDR3 contains 15 residues. CDR3 protein: CSVDLVGSPIHEQYF. The CDR3 region has the DNA TGCAGCGTTGACCTGGTCGGGTCCCCTATCCACGAGCAGTACTTC.

This sequence joins TRBV7-8 and TRBJ2-1, with 10 bases matching TRBD1. The germline CDR1 and CDR2 sequences are SGHVS and FQNEAQ. This CDR3 has 15 amino acids. The trim removed 5 bases at V and 4 bases at J, leaving 5 bases unmatched. The CDR3 spells CASSLRDRGYNEQFF. CDR3 nucleotides: TGTGCCAGCAGCCTCCGGGACAGGGGTTACAATGAGCAGTTCTTC.

The count of this clone is one. This chain links TRBV7-8 with TRBJ1-5, with D maybe TRBD1 (6 bases). Trimming pared 5 bases from V and 3 bases from J, leaving 17 bases between. Per the germline V gene, CDR1 is SGHVS and CDR2 is FQNEAQ. This CDR3 contains 16 residues. The CDR3 loop reads CASSQNLDRLNQPQHF. In DNA, the CDR3 is TGTGCCAGCAGCCAAAACCTGGACAGACTCAATCAGCCCCAGCATTTT.

The chain is built from TRBV18 and TRBJ2-5; 8 bases align to TRBD2. Losses at the gene ends were 0 bases for V and 5 bases for J; bases not matched to a gene: 8. The CDR3 sequence is 16 residues long. Germline lookup yields CDR1 KGHSH and CDR2 LQKENI. CDR3 protein: CASSPPVGRGEETQYF. The DNA of the CDR3 is TGTGCCAGCTCACCACCAGTCGGGAGGGGAGAGGAGACCCAGTACTTC.

This clone was observed once. V is TRBV27 and J is TRBJ2-7; D gene uncertain. The length of the CDR3 is 13 residues. Germline CDR1 is MNHEY and CDR2 is SMNVEV (reference sequence). Trimming left V 2 bases short and J 1 base short, with 6 bases between. The CDR3 DNA follows: TGTGCCAGCAGTTTACAGGTATCCTACGAGCAGTACTTC. Translated: CASSLQVSYEQYF.

The CDR3 bases are TGTGCCAGCAGCTTTCGACTAGCGGGAGGGTCTTATGAGCAGTTCTTC. It encodes CASSFRLAGGSYEQFF. This chain uses TRBV7-6 with TRBJ2-1; 14 nucleotides match TRBD2. Germline CDR1 reads SGHVS; CDR2 reads FNYEAQ. CDR3 length equals 16 residues. Trimming at V came to 3 bases and at J to 8 bases, leaving 6 bases not matched to a gene.

The gene calls are TRBV29-1 and TRBJ2-5, with 10 nucleotides matching TRBD1. The CDR3 runs 14 residues. V shed 7 bases and J 2 bases; nucleotides not matched to a gene: 7. Per the germline V gene, CDR1 is SQVTM and CDR2 is ANQGSEA. The CDR3 spells CSATGGTGQETQYF. Here the CDR3 DNA reads TGCAGCGCGACAGGGGGCACTGGGCAAGAGACCCAGTACTTC.

The J gene is TRBJ2-4, the V gene TRBV2; a possible D gene is TRBD2 (5 bases). Germline values: CDR1 SNHLY, CDR2 FYNNEI. This CDR3 has 11 residues. Trimming left V 6 bases short and J 8 bases short, with 8 bases between. The CDR3 DNA reads as TGTGCCAGCAGGAGGGCCGACATTCAGTACTTC. This sequence encodes CASRRADIQYF.

The chain couples TRBV9 to TRBJ2-7; no reliable D call. Trimming cost V 1 base and J 5 bases, with 10 bases left between them. CDR3 size: 13 residues. The V gene's germline CDR1 is SGDLS and CDR2 YYNGEE. Here the CDR3 DNA reads TGTGCCAGCAGCGTAAGCCCCAAAGACGAGCAGTACTTC. It yields the protein CASSVSPKDEQYF.

J is TRBJ2-6 and V is TRBV15; the D gene is possibly TRBD1 (5 bases). Trimming left V 1 base short and J 0 bases short, with 10 bases between. The CDR3 spans 17 residues. Germline CDR1 is LNHNV and CDR2 is YYDKDF (reference sequence). The CDR3 sequence is CATSRVQAGSGANVLTF. The CDR3 DNA reads as TGTGCCACCAGCAGAGTACAGGCAGGCTCTGGGGCCAACGTCCTGACTTTC.

The chain carries TRBV5-8 and TRBJ2-2; no firm D call. This CDR3 is 10 amino acids long. Trimming pared 4 bases from V and 7 bases from J, leaving 2 bases between. CDR1 and CDR2 (germline): SGHTS, YDEGEE. The CDR3 region is CASSLGELFF. CDR3 DNA sequence: TGTGCCAGCAGCCTCGGGGAGCTGTTTTTT. The full variable domain, completed using reference TRBV5-8 and TRBJ2-2, is EAGVTQSPTHLIKTRGQQATLRCSPISGHTSVYWYQQALGLGLQFLLWYDEGEERNRGNFPPRFSGRQFPNYSSELNVNALELEDSALYLCASSLGELFFGEGSRLTVL.

The chain joins TRBV27 to TRBJ2-5; 8 bases map to TRBD2. Unmatched junction bases numbered 8, after V lost 6 bases and J lost 5 bases. In germline, CDR1 is MNHEY, CDR2 SMNVEV (reference sequence). The CDR3 has 14 amino acids. The CDR3 coding sequence is TGTGCCAGCAGGCCCCCGGGGGGGCCGGAGACCCAGTACTTC. Translation: CASRPPGGPETQYF.

V is TRBV5-8 and J is TRBJ2-7; a weak D match, TRBD1 (6 bases). Germline V gives CDR1 SGHTS, CDR2 YDEGEE. V was shortened by 7 bases and J by 2 bases, with 13 bases between the two germline ends. The CDR3 is 13 residues long. CDR3: CASSRQAAYEQYF. In DNA form, the CDR3 reads TGTGCCAGCTCTAGACAGGCCGCCTACGAGCAGTACTTC.

The V gene is TRBV27, the J gene TRBJ2-1; 8 bases fit TRBD2. Germline V gene data show CDR1 as MNHEY and CDR2 as SMNVEV (reference sequence). This CDR3 is 11 amino acids long. After removal of 8 bases from V and 8 bases from J, the junction contained 2 bases not matched to a gene. CDR3 residues: CASAGGDEQFF. CDR3 sequence (DNA): TGTGCCAGCGCCGGGGGGGATGAGCAGTTCTTC.

The chain couples TRBV10-3 to TRBJ1-6; D is perhaps TRBD1 (5 bases). Germline CDR1 and CDR2: ENHRY and SYGVKD. CDR3 size: 14 residues. V was shortened by 6 bases and J by 1 base, with 7 bases between the two germline ends. This CDR3 is CAISPGSYNSPLHF. CDR3 DNA: TGTGCCATCAGCCCAGGGTCCTATAATTCACCCCTCCACTTT.

The V gene is TRBV7-2, the J gene TRBJ1-2, with D unclear. Germline CDR1 is SGHTA and CDR2 is FQGNSA. With 3 bases removed from V and 2 bases from J, the gap between germline ends came to 13 bases. The CDR3 sequence is 15 residues long. The CDR3 sequence is CASSLASQANYGYTF. The CDR3 DNA reads TGTGCCAGCAGCTTGGCGAGTCAGGCAAACTATGGCTACACCTTC.

The rearrangement joins TRBV5-1 to TRBJ1-3; 7 bases line up with TRBD1. V lost 5 bases, J lost 0 bases, and 11 bases stayed unmatched. The CDR3 is 17 residues long. Germline-derived CDR1 and CDR2 are SGHRS and YFSETQ. The CDR3 here is CASSLRGDSLSGNTIYF. CDR3 in DNA: TGCGCCAGCAGTTTGAGAGGGGACAGTCTCTCTGGAAACACCATATATTTT.

The chain links TRBV27 to TRBJ2-1; no firm D call. Trimming shortened V by 2 bases and J by 10 bases, and 9 bases separated the two germline ends. Per the germline V gene, CDR1 is MNHEY and CDR2 is SMNVEV (reference sequence). The CDR3 runs 12 residues. The CDR3 coding sequence is TGTGCCAGCAGTTTACGGGTTGGGGAGCAGTTCTTC. Its protein product is CASSLRVGEQFF.

The chain links TRBV6-2 or TRBV6-3 to TRBJ1-6; D ambiguous. In germline, CDR1 is MNHEY, CDR2 SVGEGT. The V and J ends lost 3 bases and 4 bases respectively, with 7 bases between them. The CDR3 is 14 amino acids. For the CDR3, the DNA is TGTGCCAGCAGTTATTTGGAGTATAATTCACCCCTCCACTTT. Translation: CASSYLEYNSPLHF.

About this clone itself: The same CDR3 arises from other DNA sequences in this sample as well. V is TRBV5-6 and J is TRBJ2-7; TRBD2 matches 13 bases. The CDR3 contains 15 residues. Germline CDR1 reads SGHDT; CDR2 reads YYEEEE. With V trimmed by 1 base and J by 5 bases, 3 bases remained unmatched. CDR3 loop: CASSLYGTSGNEQYF. Written as DNA, the CDR3 is TGTGCCAGCAGCTTGTATGGGACTAGCGGGAACGAGCAGTACTTC. The full variable domain, in which reference TRBV5-6 and TRBJ2-7 provide the parts outside the CDR3, is DAGVTQSPTHLIKTRGQQVTLRCSPKSGHDTVSWYQQALGQGPQFIFQYYEEEERQRGNFPDRFSGHQFPNYSSELNVNALLLGDSALYLCASSLYGTSGNEQYFGPGTRLTVT.

This chain links TRBV18 with TRBJ1-3, with D possibly TRBD1 on 5 matching bases. Trimming took off 3 bases at V and 9 bases at J, with 21 bases between the two ends. CDR1 and CDR2 from the germline V gene are KGHSH and LQKENI. The CDR3 runs 16 residues. CDR3 amino acids: CASSPLETAIGGTIYF. The CDR3 DNA follows: TGTGCCAGCTCACCCCTTGAGACAGCCATAGGCGGCACCATATATTTT.

The genes are TRBV12-3 or TRBV12-4 and TRBJ2-2; D gene ambiguous. The CDR3 extends over 13 amino acids. V shed 3 bases and J shed 4 bases, with 6 bases lying between them. The CDR3 DNA sequence: TGTGCCAGCAGTTTGCAGATCACCGGGGAGCTGTTTTTT. Amino acid sequence: CASSLQITGELFF.

The chain is built from TRBV7-9 and TRBJ1-1; 7 bases match TRBD1. The J segment lost 0 bases and the V segment lost 5 bases, leaving 9 bases of the junction unmatched. Germline V gene sequence: CDR1 SEHNR, CDR2 FQNEAQ (reference sequence). The CDR3 runs 16 residues. In DNA, the CDR3 is TGTGCCAGCAGCGGCAGCAGGGGGAGGATGAACACTGAAGCTTTCTTT. Translating gives CASSGSRGRMNTEAFF.

This clone was seen only once. V and J are TRBV5-4 and TRBJ2-4, with 8 nucleotides matching TRBD1. This CDR3 has 15 residues. Trimming removed 4 bases from V and 1 base from J; junction bases left unmatched: 4. CDR1 is SGHNT, CDR2 YYREEE, per germline (reference sequence). The CDR3 here is CASSDHRGAKNIQYF. The CDR3 DNA sequence: TGTGCCAGCAGCGACCACAGGGGGGCCAAAAACATTCAGTACTTC.

The gene calls are TRBV4-2 and TRBJ2-2; TRBD2 might be the D (6 bases). CDR1 LGHNA and CDR2 YNFKEQ come from the germline V gene. The V gene lost 1 base and the J gene lost 1 base, with 10 bases spanning the gap. The CDR3 length is 16 residues. In DNA, the CDR3 is TGTGCCAGCAGCCAAGGAGTCGGGGGGAACACCGGGGAGCTGTTTTTT. Translating gives CASSQGVGGNTGELFF.

The V gene is TRBV11-2, the J gene TRBJ1-2, with TRBD1 identical over 10 bases. The CDR3 is 15 residues long. With 6 bases clipped from V and 6 bases from J, the junction kept 10 bases outside the gene matches. Germline lookup yields CDR1 SGHAT and CDR2 FQNNGV. CDR3 bases: TGTGCCAGCAGACAGACAGGGGGCGCGAAACATGGCTACACCTTC. It translates to CASRQTGGAKHGYTF.

This clone has a handful of counts. This sequence joins TRBV7-9 and TRBJ1-2, with D perhaps TRBD1 (5 bases). The CDR3 sequence is 14 residues long. V gave up 5 bases and J gave up 8 bases, with 18 bases separating them. CDR1 is SEHNR, CDR2 FQNEAQ, per germline (reference sequence). CDR3 in amino acids: CASSPPAGLRGYTF. The CDR3 DNA reads as TGTGCCAGCAGCCCCCCCGCAGGGCTAAGAGGCTACACCTTC. Variable domain in full (rest from reference TRBV7-9 and TRBJ1-2): DTGVSQNPRHKITKRGQNVTFRCDPISEHNRLYWYRQTLGQGPEFLTYFQNEAQLEKSRLLSDRFSAERPKGSFSTLEIQRTEQGDSAMYLCASSPPAGLRGYTFGSGTRLTVV.